This T cell receptor beta chain originates from a study of T cells in Graves' hyperthyroidism and ophthalmopathy. Study results and caveats: Blood also carried most thyroid clonotypes expanded above 0.001. Onset of ophthalmopathy came a median roughly 6.9 months after the model predicted it.

What was amplified from RNA transcripts were TCR beta CDR3 regions. When the TCR CDR3 underwent first-round RT-PCR, the HTBI primer set was used. TCRdb redid the calling of the multiplex PCR reads with MiXCR, one entry per CDR3 protein. The sample contains more than 350,000 distinct CDR3 sequences, 17% of which appear only once. Patients having uncontrolled infection, another autoimmune disease, pregnancy or lactation were not included. About 10 ml of fresh peripheral blood supplied the PBMCs. The CDR3 is 15 amino acids. Germline CDR1 SGHAT, CDR2 FQNNGV. The junction had 9 bases not matched to a gene; V was cut back by 4 bases and J by 3 bases. To note about this clonotype: The antigen remains undetermined.

Input material: blood. The TCR was taken from a woman aged 30 to 39 with Graves' hyperthyroidism that later progressed to Graves' ophthalmopathy. The chain is built from TRBV11-2 and TRBJ2-7; 7 nucleotides agree with TRBD2. Written as DNA, the CDR3 is TGTGCCAGCAGCTGGGCGAGCGGGGTCCACTACGAGCAGTACTTC. It specifies CASSWASGVHYEQYF. Drawing the rest from reference TRBV11-2 and TRBJ2-7, the complete variable domain is EAGVAQSPRYKIIEKRQSVAFWCNPISGHATLYWYQQILGQGPKLLIQFQNNGVVDDSQLPKDRFSAERLKGVDSTLKIQPAKLEDSAVYLCASSWASGVHYEQYFGPGTRLTVT.